These 3 T cell receptor beta chains came from one sample sequenced in a study of T cell responses to AZD1222 COVID-19 vaccine. Assay: immunoSEQ multiplex PCR; the TCRdb copy retains only in-frame clones and omits some. The sample records 70,000 to 95,000 clones, roughly 86% being singletons. Material: peripheral blood, obtained on day 0 of MenACWY control vaccination. The receptor source for this set is an adult in good health.

The chain carries TRBV4-1 and TRBJ1-2; possibly TRBD1 for D (5 bases). The CDR3 totals 16 residues. Trimming removed 5 bases at V and 0 bases at J, with 16 bases between. Per germline, CDR1 MGHRA and CDR2 YSYEKL. DNA of the CDR3: TGCGCCAGCAGCGGGTGGGACGGGGCCTCTAACTATGGCTACACCTTC. Translated: CASSGWDGASNYGYTF.

V and J are TRBV30 and TRBJ1-1; a possible D gene is TRBD1 (6 bases). In germline, CDR1 is GTSNPN, CDR2 SVGIG (reference sequence). The V gene lost 2 bases and the J gene lost 1 base, with 11 bases spanning the gap. CDR3 length: 14 amino acids. The CDR3 region has the DNA TGTGCCTGGAGTAGGGACACCCGGAACACTGAAGCTTTCTTT. Its protein product is CAWSRDTRNTEAFF.

The chain combines TRBV10-3 with TRBJ1-2; 9 bases are a match to TRBD1. The CDR3 runs 16 residues. V lost 3 bases, J lost 6 bases, and 11 bases stayed unmatched. Germline CDR1 is ENHRY and CDR2 is SYGVKD. Here the CDR3 reads CAISDPGQGNFDGYTF. In nucleotides, the CDR3 is TGTGCCATCAGTGACCCCGGACAGGGGAATTTTGATGGCTACACCTTC.